These 29 T cell receptor beta chains share one sample of origin, sequenced in a study of cytomegalovirus exposure and HLA in healthy donors. The table came from immunoSEQ multiplex PCR; TCRdb's copy has only in-frame clones and leaves some out. The repertoire consists of some 170,000 clones, with approximately 87% occurring once and the leading ten covering roughly 1.5%. Sequenced: PBMCs. The receptors here all came from a woman in her 30s in good health and CMV-seronegative.

The chain uses TRBV11-3 and TRBJ2-1; D not certain. The CDR3 length is 13 residues. V lost 4 bases and J lost 9, with 13 bases in between. CDR1 is SGHNT, CDR2 YENEEA, per germline. CDR3 region: CASSSSQFAEQFF. For the CDR3, the DNA is TGTGCCAGCAGCTCCTCCCAGTTTGCTGAGCAGTTCTTC.

This clone was detected a few times. The chain combines TRBV6-6 with TRBJ2-7; D may be TRBD2 (6 bases). V lost 6 bases to trimming and J lost 6 bases, with 18 bases between them. The CDR3 runs to 14 residues. Germline CDR1 reads MNHNY; CDR2 reads SVGAGI (reference sequence). DNA for the CDR3: TGTGCCAGCAGCGGCGGGACCGCAAGCAGCGAGCAGTACTTC. Its translation is CASSGGTASSEQYF.

The rearrangement uses TRBV6-5 and TRBJ2-2; 8 nucleotides align to TRBD2. The CDR3 contains 14 residues. CDR1 and CDR2 (germline): MNHEY, SVGAGI. V was pared by 6 bases and J by 6 bases, with 6 bases of the junction left unmatched. CDR3 sequence (DNA): TGTGCCAGCAGCCCAAGCGGGGGCCCCGGGGAGCTGTTTTTT. It specifies CASSPSGGPGELFF.

The V call is TRBV13, the J call TRBJ2-2; tentative D call: TRBD1 (6 bases). CDR1 and CDR2 (germline): PRHDT, FYEKMQ (reference sequence). With 5 bases removed from V and 1 base from J, the gap between germline ends came to 14 bases. CDR3 size: 16 residues. The CDR3 DNA reads as TGTGCCAGCAGCAAAACAGGGTTTAGGAACACCGGGGAGCTGTTTTTT. This sequence encodes CASSKTGFRNTGELFF.

V and J are TRBV19 and TRBJ1-6; D perhaps matches TRBD1 (5 bases). Germline loops: CDR1 LNHDA, CDR2 SQIVND (reference sequence). The CDR3 extends over 16 amino acids. Trimming cost V 3 bases and J 7 bases, with 16 bases left between them. The CDR3, as DNA: TGTGCCAGTAGTATTGAGGCAGGGCGCCTGAATTCACCCCTCCACTTT. Its protein is CASSIEAGRLNSPLHF. Combining the CDR3 with reference TRBV19 and TRBJ1-6 gives the whole variable domain DGGITQSPKYLFRKEGQNVTLSCEQNLNHDAMYWYRQDPGQGLRLIYYSQIVNDFQKGDIAEGYSVSREKKESFPLTVTSAQKNPTAFYLCASSIEAGRLNSPLHFGNGTRLTVT.

The gene calls are TRBV9 and TRBJ2-7, with D tentatively TRBD1 (6 bases). Germline CDR1 is SGDLS and CDR2 is YYNGEE. The germline V and J ends were trimmed by 2 bases and 1 base, with 13 bases remaining between them. The CDR3 extends over 15 amino acids. CDR3 nucleotide sequence: TGTGCCAGCAGCGTCCGGGACACCCCTTCCTACGAGCAGTACTTC. As protein: CASSVRDTPSYEQYF.

The genes are TRBV6-5 and TRBJ2-7; no reliable D call. The CDR3 has 14 residues. CDR1 is MNHEY, CDR2 SVGAGI, per germline. V gave up 2 bases and J gave up 0 bases, with 8 bases separating them. The CDR3 sequence is CASSYKRSSYEQYF. CDR3 coding DNA: TGTGCCAGCAGTTACAAGAGGAGCTCCTACGAGCAGTACTTC.

This clone was observed a handful of times. The rearrangement uses TRBV19 and TRBJ1-2; 8 positions agree with TRBD1. This CDR3 region has 16 residues. V gave up 7 bases and J gave up 1 base; unmatched junction bases: 11. The germline V gene has CDR1 LNHDA and CDR2 SQIVND (reference sequence). CDR3 protein: CASTALDGQGNYGYTF. As DNA, the CDR3 is TGTGCCAGTACCGCGCTTGATGGACAGGGTAACTATGGCTACACCTTC.

The chain has TRBV5-1 and TRBJ1-3; TRBD1 aligns across 7 bases. This CDR3 region has 14 residues. V lost 4 bases and J lost 4; bases outside the gene matches: 5. CDR1 is SGHRS and CDR2 is YFSETQ in the germline V gene. CDR3 sequence (DNA): TGCGCCAGCAGCCAAGGGACAGCCGGAAACACCATATATTTT. This gives the protein CASSQGTAGNTIYF.

V usage is TRBV2 and J usage is TRBJ1-4; a possible D gene is TRBD1 (5 bases). This CDR3 comprises 14 residues. Germline V CDR1 and CDR2: SNHLY, FYNNEI. Trimming pared 2 bases from V and 8 bases from J, leaving 12 bases between. CDR3 region: CASSEYSGREKLFF. CDR3 coding DNA: TGTGCCAGCAGTGAATATTCAGGGAGGGAAAAACTGTTTTTT.

This CDR3 reads CASSRQGLEAFF. In DNA, the CDR3 is TGTGCCAGCAGTCGACAGGGGCTTGAAGCTTTCTTT. The gene calls are TRBV2 and TRBJ1-1; TRBD1 matches 8 bases. V was pared by 5 bases and J by 7 bases, with 3 bases of the junction left unmatched. The CDR3 length is 12 residues. Germline values: CDR1 SNHLY, CDR2 FYNNEI.

The V and J genes are TRBV23-1 and TRBJ2-7, with a possible D match to TRBD1 (6 bases). TRBV23-1 is filed as an ORF, its function uncertain. This CDR3 has 18 residues. The V end lost 3 bases, the J end lost 2 bases, and 23 bases lay between the germline ends. CDR3 in amino acids: CASSQRVTGYPTAYEQYF. For the CDR3, the DNA is TGCGCCAGCAGTCAGCGCGTAACAGGGTACCCGACCGCCTACGAGCAGTACTTC.

The rearrangement links TRBV10-1 to TRBJ1-2; the match to TRBD1 covers 7 bases. Germline trimming cut 0 bases from V and 0 bases from J; bases unmatched to any gene: 7. The CDR3 sequence is 17 residues long. Per the germline V gene, CDR1 is WNHNN and CDR2 is SYGVQD (reference sequence). CDR3 nucleotide sequence: TGCGCCAGCAGTGAGTCGCGGGACAGTCTAGCTAACTATGGCTACACCTTC. Translated, it gives CASSESRDSLANYGYTF.

The chain uses TRBV11-2 and TRBJ2-7; no firm D call. CDR1 is SGHAT, CDR2 FQNNGV, per germline. The CDR3 is made up of 16 amino acids. V lost 1 base and J 0 bases, leaving 13 bases between the germline ends. CDR3 loop: CASSLVSVSSSYEQYF. CDR3 coding DNA: TGTGCCAGCAGCTTAGTAAGCGTCAGTAGCTCCTACGAGCAGTACTTC.

This chain uses TRBV5-1 with TRBJ2-5; D unresolved. The CDR3 totals 16 residues. The germline gives CDR1 SGHRS, CDR2 YFSETQ. The V end was cut by 1 base, the J end by 6 bases, with 19 bases between. Here the CDR3 reads CASSLLLAARRKTQYF. In DNA, the CDR3 is TGCGCCAGCAGCTTGCTTTTGGCAGCCCGCAGGAAGACCCAGTACTTC.

The J gene is TRBJ1-2, the V gene TRBV12-5; D not resolved. There are 15 residues in the CDR3. The germline gives CDR1 LGHNT, CDR2 FRNRAP. V lost 1 base and J lost 1, with 10 bases in between. In DNA form, the CDR3 reads TGTGCTAGTGGTTTGGCCCCGAGGAATAACTATGGCTACACCTTC. Amino acid sequence: CASGLAPRNNYGYTF.

This chain's CDR3 is CASSPLGAGGLYGYTF. CDR3 DNA: TGTGCCAGCAGCCCACTTGGGGCGGGGGGTCTCTATGGCTACACCTTC. J is TRBJ1-2 and V is TRBV6-6; perhaps TRBD1 as D (5 bases). Germline assignment: CDR1 MNHNY and CDR2 SVGAGI (reference sequence). The ends were cut back, 6 bases at V and 4 bases at J, with 21 bases in the middle. The CDR3 has 16 residues.

This clone was found once. This chain connects TRBV30 to TRBJ2-7; D perhaps matches TRBD2 (8 bases). Per the germline V gene, CDR1 is GTSNPN and CDR2 is SVGIG (reference sequence). This CDR3 comprises 13 residues. V shed 5 bases and J shed 6 bases, with 17 bases lying between them. CDR3: CAWEGGGGLEQYF. In nucleotides, the CDR3 is TGTGCCTGGGAAGGGGGCGGGGGGCTCGAGCAGTACTTC.

The CDR3 nucleotides read TGCGCCAGCAGCTTGCTATCGGGAGGTCCACCCCTCCACTTT. Its protein product is CASSLLSGGPPLHF. The chain is built from TRBV5-1 and TRBJ1-6, with D hard to call. The CDR3 has 14 residues. Deletions cut 1 base from V and 11 bases from J, with 13 bases between. CDR1 and CDR2 from the germline V gene are SGHRS and YFSETQ.

This chain joins TRBV27 and TRBJ1-1; D gene uncertain. V was cut by 6 bases and J by 0 bases, with 11 bases left in between. CDR3 length: 14 residues. Germline V gene sequence: CDR1 MNHEY, CDR2 SMNVEV (reference sequence). This CDR3 reads CASRLGSMNTEAFF. DNA of the CDR3: TGTGCCAGCAGACTAGGAAGCATGAACACTGAAGCTTTCTTT.

The gene calls are TRBV7-6 and TRBJ1-3; 7 bases map to TRBD1. The CDR3 totals 14 residues. V shed 6 bases and J 3 bases; nucleotides not matched to a gene: 5. CDR1 is SGHVS, CDR2 FNYEAQ, per germline. The CDR3 DNA sequence: TGTGCCAGCAGTTCTGACAGGGATGGAAACACCATATATTTT. Translated: CASSSDRDGNTIYF.

The chain couples TRBV5-1 to TRBJ2-3, with 13 nucleotides matching TRBD2. Germline V lookup: CDR1 SGHRS, CDR2 YFSETQ. V was clipped by 3 bases and J by 4 bases; unmatched bases: 5. The CDR3 has 16 amino acids. This chain's CDR3 is CASSSRTSGGPDTQYF. CDR3 coding DNA: TGCGCCAGCAGCTCCCGGACTAGCGGGGGCCCAGATACGCAGTATTTT.

The chain employs TRBV18 and TRBJ1-2; D remains unclear. V was cut by 2 bases and J by 6 bases, with 7 bases left in between. CDR3 length equals 12 residues. In germline, CDR1 is KGHSH, CDR2 LQKENI. In nucleotides, the CDR3 is TGTGCCAGCTCACCAGGGCAGCATGGCTACACCTTC. This sequence encodes CASSPGQHGYTF.

The chain links TRBV27 to TRBJ2-7, with D possibly being TRBD1 (5 bases). There are 14 residues in the CDR3. Per the germline V gene, CDR1 is MNHEY and CDR2 is SMNVEV (reference sequence). V was clipped by 2 bases and J by 2 bases, with 10 bases between them. CDR3 DNA: TGTGCCAGCAGTTTAGACCTAGGGGCCTACGAGCAGTACTTC. This codes for CASSLDLGAYEQYF.

CDR3 sequence (DNA): TGTGCCAGCAGCTTGGGACAGCGCTATGGCTACACCTTC. Its translation: CASSLGQRYGYTF. This chain uses TRBV5-5 with TRBJ1-2; D is possibly TRBD1 (5 bases). The germline CDR1 and CDR2 sequences are SGHKS and YYEKEE (reference sequence). The V and J ends lost 0 bases and 4 bases respectively, with 7 bases between them. The CDR3 has 13 residues.

The sample holds a few counts of this clone. The chain recombines TRBV12-5 with TRBJ1-3; D gene ambiguous. The germline V and J ends were trimmed by 2 bases and 5 bases, with 4 bases remaining between them. Germline lookup yields CDR1 LGHNT and CDR2 FRNRAP. The CDR3 totals 12 residues. The CDR3 sequence: CASGLQRNTIYF. CDR3 nucleotide sequence: TGTGCTAGTGGTTTGCAGAGAAACACCATATATTTT.

This clone was detected only a few times. This chain connects TRBV27 to TRBJ1-3; D uncertain. Germline CDR1 and CDR2: MNHEY and SMNVEV (reference sequence). The CDR3 consists of 13 residues. The V gene lost 6 bases and the J gene lost 3 bases, with 9 bases spanning the gap. CDR3 sequence (DNA): TGTGCCAGCAGGAGCCCGATTGGAAACACCATATATTTT. Protein: CASRSPIGNTIYF.

This clone is a singleton in its sample. The V and J genes are TRBV6-4 and TRBJ2-3; 8 bases line up with TRBD1. Germline trimming cut 0 bases from V and 4 bases from J; bases unmatched to any gene: 3. The germline V gene encodes CDR1 MRHNA and CDR2 SNTAGT. The CDR3 runs 15 residues. Written as DNA, the CDR3 is TGTGCCAGCAGTGACTCGTTGACAGGGGCAGATACGCAGTATTTT. Encoded protein: CASSDSLTGADTQYF.

The chain joins TRBV2 to TRBJ1-1; TRBD1 might be the D (5 bases). The germline V gene encodes CDR1 SNHLY and CDR2 FYNNEI. CDR3 length: 14 amino acids. V lost 5 bases and J 1 base, leaving 11 bases between the germline ends. The CDR3 loop reads CASSLDSWNTEAFF. CDR3 DNA: TGTGCCAGCAGTCTTGACAGCTGGAACACTGAAGCTTTCTTT.